This T cell receptor (beta chain) was profiled in a study of T cell responses to AZD1222 COVID-19 vaccine. Study findings and constraints: The repertoires were collected only after the peak T cell response.

CDR1 is SGHAT, CDR2 FQNNGV, per germline. This CDR3 contains 15 residues. With V trimmed by 7 bases and J by 4 bases, 7 bases remained unmatched. Sequencing used immunoSEQ multiplex PCR; TCRdb keeps in-frame clones, though not all of them. The data hold roughly 200,000 clones, with about 93% observed a single time. About this clone: No antigen is known for it.

The receptor was derived from an adult in good health. The sample here was peripheral blood, taken on day 0 of MenACWY control vaccination. The genes are TRBV11-2 and TRBJ1-4; TRBD1 agrees at 9 bases. The CDR3 reads CASKTGTGINEKLFF. Here the CDR3 DNA reads TGTGCCAGCAAAACCGGGACAGGGATTAATGAAAAACTGTTTTTT.